This is a list of T cell receptor beta chains from one sample in a study of blood T cells in healthy people across ages. Via MiXCR, TCRdb re-called the 5' RACE reads, giving one row per CDR3 protein. Here the sample spans about 940,000 distinct CDR3 sequences, 45% to 50% being singletons. Sequencing used blood. The receptors come from a man younger than 40 in good health. Both conserved end residues are part of each CDR3. D genes are given only for firm matches. A row's size may be missing; if present it is once, few, many or a size class.

TRBV10-3,few,TRBJ1-5,-,TGTGCCATCAGTGAGTCTTATGGGAATCAGCCCCAGCATTTT,CAISESYGNQPQHF
TRBV20-1,-,TRBJ1-1,-,TGCAGTGCCCCACGGGGGATGAACATTGAAGCTTTCTTT,CSAPRGMNIEAFF
TRBV14,few,TRBJ2-3,-,TGTGCCAGCAGCCAACGACCCGGGCGTGGCACAGATACGCAGTATTTT,CASSQRPGRGTDTQYF
TRBV3-1,-,TRBJ2-4,TRBD2,TGTGCCAGCAGCCGGTTTGCTGGGGAGGGCTTAGCCAAAAACATTCAGTACTTC,CASSRFAGEGLAKNIQYF
TRBV7-9,-,TRBJ1-4,-,TGTGCCAGCAGCCGACGGGAGGGGGTCGAAAAACTGTTTTTT,CASSRREGVEKLFF
TRBV21-1,few,TRBJ2-4,-,TGTGCCAGCACCATCGAGGTCTCTGGGAACATTCAGTACTTC,CASTIEVSGNIQYF
TRBV28,-,TRBJ2-7,-,TGTGCCAGCACCTCTCCCGGGGGCAAAGGCGAGCAGTACTTC,CASTSPGGKGEQYF
TRBV13,-,TRBJ2-5,-,TGTGCCAGCAGCTTTCGGGGACACATCCAAGAGACCCAGTACTTC,CASSFRGHIQETQYF
TRBV6-2/TRBV6-3,-,TRBJ1-5,-,TGTGCCAGCAGTTACCTTGGGTTTAGCAATCAGCCCCAGCATTTT,CASSYLGFSNQPQHF
TRBV6-1,many,TRBJ2-7,-,TGTGCCAGCATTTCAGCTTCCTACGAGCAGTACTTC,CASISASYEQYF
TRBV27,-,TRBJ2-7,-,TGTGCCAGCAGTCCAGGACTGAACTACGAGCAGTACTTC,CASSPGLNYEQYF
TRBV6-7,-,TRBJ2-7,-,TGTGCCAGCAGTTACTCGATCCCTGGCCACGAGCAGTACTTC,CASSYSIPGHEQYF
TRBV6-1,-,TRBJ2-3,-,TGTGCCAGCAACCCGACCGTCGATACGCAGTATTTT,CASNPTVDTQYF
TRBV2,-,TRBJ2-7,-,TGTGCCAGCAGTGAAGCCCCGGGACAAACCTACGAGCAGTACTTC,CASSEAPGQTYEQYF
TRBV6-7,many,TRBJ2-3,-,TGTGCCAGCAAGTTACCCCGCGGGGGCACAGATACGCAGTATTTT,CASKLPRGGTDTQYF
TRBV20-1,-,TRBJ1-2,TRBD1,TGCAGTGCTAGCGGCAGGGGGGAGATTCGTGGCTACACCTTC,CSASGRGEIRGYTF
TRBV7-9,-,TRBJ2-1,-,TGTGCCAGCAACCCGGGACTCGCCGGGATTTACGATGAGCAGTTCTTC,CASNPGLAGIYDEQFF
TRBV7-2,once,TRBJ2-7,TRBD1,TGTGCCAGCAACCGGGACAGGATCGACGAGCAGTACTTC,CASNRDRIDEQYF
TRBV9,few,TRBJ2-3,TRBD1,TGTGCCAGCAGTCGTACAGGGGTCTCCACAGATACGCAGTATTTT,CASSRTGVSTDTQYF
TRBV29-1,-,TRBJ2-7,TRBD2,TGCAGCGTTGAACAAGCGGGGTACTACGAGCAGTACTTC,CSVEQAGYYEQYF
TRBV5-1,-,TRBJ2-1,-,TGCGCCAGCAACTCGGGGGAGCCTTACAATGAGCAGTTCTTC,CASNSGEPYNEQFF
TRBV12-3/TRBV12-4,-,TRBJ2-1,-,TGTGCCAGCAGTTTAGCGCTTCTGGCCAATGAGCAGTTCTTC,CASSLALLANEQFF
TRBV5-6,once,TRBJ2-5,TRBD2,TGTGCCAGCAGCTTAGCCTACTCTCTTCAGCGGGAGGAGACCCAGTACTTC,CASSLAYSLQREETQYF
TRBV4-2,-,TRBJ2-4,-,TGTGCCAGCAGCCGCCGCTTGGGTCCGGTCGGAAACATTCAGTACTTC,CASSRRLGPVGNIQYF
TRBV4-1,-,TRBJ1-6,-,TGCGCCAGCAGCCAAGATAGTCCCCAGACCGGGGATTCACCCCTCCACTTT,CASSQDSPQTGDSPLHF
TRBV9,-,TRBJ2-3,-,TGTGCCAGCAGCGTAGGGGTCGGTAGCACAGATACGCAGTATTTT,CASSVGVGSTDTQYF
TRBV7-9,many,TRBJ2-5,-,TGTGCCAGCAGTCGGACTGGCAATGAGCAGTACTTC,CASSRTGNEQYF
TRBV5-1,-,TRBJ1-4,-,TGCGCCAGCAGCTTGGCGTCGGGGCGGCGGGAAAAACTGTTTTTT,CASSLASGRREKLFF
TRBV6-2/TRBV6-3,-,TRBJ1-6,TRBD1,TGTGCCAGCAGTGCGGACAGGGGATTTTATTCACCCCTCCACTTT,CASSADRGFYSPLHF
TRBV5-1,-,TRBJ2-3,TRBD2,TGCGCCAGCGGGCTCGGGGGGTACACAGATACGCAGTATTTT,CASGLGGYTDTQYF
TRBV20-1,-,TRBJ1-6,-,TGCAGTGCTAGTTTACGGACTAATTCACCCCTCCACTTT,CSASLRTNSPLHF
TRBV28,-,TRBJ2-7,-,TGTGCCAGCAGTATCCTTGACGAGCAGTACTTC,CASSILDEQYF
TRBV7-3,-,TRBJ1-2,-,TGTGCCAGCAGCTGCGGGCAGGGATCCGGCTACACCTTC,CASSCGQGSGYTF
TRBV20-1,few,TRBJ1-2,-,TGCAGTGCTAGAGAAGACAGCTATGGCTACACCTTC,CSAREDSYGYTF
TRBV6-6,few,TRBJ1-2,-,TGTGCCAGCAGGGGGTCTTCTAACTATGGCTACACCTTC,CASRGSSNYGYTF
TRBV4-3,-,TRBJ1-3,-,TGCGCCAGCAGCCAAGACCCCGGGGCTGGAAACACCATATATTTT,CASSQDPGAGNTIYF
TRBV2,-,TRBJ2-4,-,TGTGCCAGCAGTTTAGGTCTCGGACGAAACATTCAGTACTTC,CASSLGLGRNIQYF
TRBV10-3,few,TRBJ2-6,TRBD2,TGTGCCATCAGTGAGACTAGCGGGGCCGGGGCCAACGTCCTGACTTTC,CAISETSGAGANVLTF
TRBV9,-,TRBJ2-1,-,TGTGCCAGCTGCGTAAACAGCCGCGGGGCCCTATACAATGAGCAGTTCTTC,CASCVNSRGALYNEQFF
TRBV2,-,TRBJ1-5,-,TGTGTCAGCAGTGATGGCAGTTATCAGCCCCAGCATTTT,CVSSDGSYQPQHF
TRBV4-1,-,TRBJ1-1,-,TGCGCCAGCAGCCAAGGGATAGCAGGGGAAGGTGAAGCTTTCTTT,CASSQGIAGEGEAFF
TRBV5-1,many,TRBJ1-5,TRBD1,TGCGCCAGCAGCCTGGACAGGGCGGATCAGCCCCAGCATTTT,CASSLDRADQPQHF
TRBV4-3,-,TRBJ2-7,-,TGCGCCAGCAGCCAAGAGTGGGACCTATCCTACGAGCAGTACTTC,CASSQEWDLSYEQYF
TRBV30,-,TRBJ1-1,-,TGTGCCTGGACCCCCGTAGTTGAAGCTTTCTTT,CAWTPVVEAFF
TRBV7-3,-,TRBJ2-2,-,TGTGCCAGCAGCGCAAAAACAGGGATGGCGAACACCGGGGAGCTGTTTTTT,CASSAKTGMANTGELFF
TRBV4-2,many,TRBJ2-5,-,TGTGCCAGCAGCCAAGGACTATTGGGGGAGACCCAGTACTTC,CASSQGLLGETQYF
TRBV5-1,many,TRBJ2-7,-,TGCGCCAGCAGCTTGGCCGATGGGGACGAGCAGTACTTC,CASSLADGDEQYF
TRBV7-2,-,TRBJ2-5,TRBD2,TGTGCCAGCAGCCCACGGGGCGGGGGGTCACAAGAGACCCAGTACTTC,CASSPRGGGSQETQYF
TRBV18,few,TRBJ2-1,-,TGTGCCAGCTCAACAGTATACAATGAGCAGTTCTTC,CASSTVYNEQFF
TRBV20-1,-,TRBJ1-6,-,TGCAGTGCTAGAGATCTCACTTCAGGAGGTTGGAATTCACCCCTCCACTTT,CSARDLTSGGWNSPLHF
TRBV5-1,few,TRBJ1-4,-,TGCGCCAGCAGCTTGACTCACTCCGTAGAAGGACTGTTTTTT,CASSLTHSVEGLFF
TRBV6-2/TRBV6-3,-,TRBJ1-2,-,TGTGCCAGCAGTCCGGACGACCGGGACTCACATGGCTACACCTTC,CASSPDDRDSHGYTF
TRBV7-2,-,TRBJ2-2,-,TGTGCCAGCAGCCATAGGGCAGGCGGGGAGCTGTTTTTT,CASSHRAGGELFF
TRBV7-9,-,TRBJ1-1,-,TGTGCCAGCAGCTTAGCGCTGATTGAAGCTTTCTTT,CASSLALIEAFF